The rows below give T cell receptor beta chains drawn from one sample of a study of T cell repertoires in cytomegalovirus infection. One entry per CDR3 protein results from TCRdb running MiXCR on the reads. The sample comprises over 150,000 distinct CDR3 sequences, 13% to 15% of which are singletons, and over 25% rests with the top ten. Input material: PBMCs. The receptors were gathered from a human donor in good health (CMV status not recorded). Some clones in this sample may be carry-over from other donors' samples. The CDR3 runs from the conserved cysteine through the conserved F or W. The order of the fields is J gene, D gene, V gene, CDR3 protein. D genes are given only for firm matches.

J gene: TRBJ2-7; D gene: TRBD2; V gene: TRBV6-5; CDR3 protein: CASSYSQLAGTYEQYF
J gene: TRBJ1-1; D gene: .; V gene: TRBV28; CDR3 protein: CASSLGVALKARNAEAFF
J gene: TRBJ2-1; D gene: .; V gene: TRBV6-5; CDR3 protein: CASSRHLGTSYNEQFF
J gene: TRBJ1-2; D gene: TRBD1; V gene: TRBV7-2; CDR3 protein: CASSLEPGQSNYGYTF
J gene: TRBJ2-1; D gene: TRBD2; V gene: TRBV20-1; CDR3 protein: CSAGPGLAFEQFF
J gene: TRBJ1-1; D gene: .; V gene: TRBV20-1; CDR3 protein: CSARATEREAFF
J gene: TRBJ2-7; D gene: .; V gene: TRBV7-2; CDR3 protein: CASMRERGGRGEQYF
J gene: TRBJ1-6; D gene: .; V gene: TRBV28; CDR3 protein: CASSLVGGSPLHF
J gene: TRBJ1-1; D gene: .; V gene: TRBV7-9; CDR3 protein: CASSSQGQAEAFF
J gene: TRBJ2-5; D gene: .; V gene: TRBV6-2/TRBV6-3; CDR3 protein: CASSRFHQETQYF
J gene: TRBJ2-3; D gene: .; V gene: TRBV28; CDR3 protein: CASSRGSTDTQYF
J gene: TRBJ1-1; D gene: .; V gene: TRBV6-1; CDR3 protein: CASSEDMYRREEAFF
J gene: TRBJ2-1; D gene: .; V gene: TRBV4-3; CDR3 protein: CASSQRSGSSSFVSSYNEQFF
J gene: TRBJ1-5; D gene: .; V gene: TRBV6-1; CDR3 protein: CASSEVAGDQPQHF
J gene: TRBJ1-3; D gene: .; V gene: TRBV12-3/TRBV12-4; CDR3 protein: CASSLRGLSSGNTIYF
J gene: TRBJ1-3; D gene: .; V gene: TRBV28; CDR3 protein: CASNEGNTIYF
J gene: TRBJ1-3; D gene: .; V gene: TRBV28; CDR3 protein: CASNPGRGSGNTIYF
J gene: TRBJ1-2; D gene: .; V gene: TRBV29-1; CDR3 protein: CSVEAAVGAPNYGYTF
J gene: TRBJ2-5; D gene: .; V gene: TRBV29-1; CDR3 protein: CSVEGRGAGGKTQYF
J gene: TRBJ2-3; D gene: .; V gene: TRBV27; CDR3 protein: CASSLYPPETTSTDTQYF
J gene: TRBJ1-5; D gene: .; V gene: TRBV7-2; CDR3 protein: CASSSKFSNQPQHF
J gene: TRBJ1-5; D gene: .; V gene: TRBV6-6; CDR3 protein: CASSETVDLQPQHF
J gene: TRBJ1-1; D gene: .; V gene: TRBV7-6; CDR3 protein: CASSYGAGTEAFF
J gene: TRBJ1-1; D gene: .; V gene: TRBV6-4; CDR3 protein: CASSEDSDNTEAFF
J gene: TRBJ1-6; D gene: .; V gene: TRBV7-2; CDR3 protein: CASSLTGDSPLHF
J gene: TRBJ1-2; D gene: .; V gene: TRBV19; CDR3 protein: CASSITFWYGYTF
J gene: TRBJ1-2; D gene: .; V gene: TRBV7-9; CDR3 protein: CASSLAQAALYGYTF
J gene: TRBJ1-1; D gene: .; V gene: TRBV18; CDR3 protein: CASSRLDRDTEAFF
J gene: TRBJ2-3; D gene: .; V gene: TRBV5-6; CDR3 protein: CASSLPPGGGPTDTQYF
J gene: TRBJ2-3; D gene: .; V gene: TRBV29-1; CDR3 protein: CSIISQLVTDTQYF
J gene: TRBJ2-6; D gene: .; V gene: TRBV19; CDR3 protein: CASTWRGSGANVLTF
J gene: TRBJ1-2; D gene: .; V gene: TRBV12-3/TRBV12-4; CDR3 protein: CASSLWPPLGHYGYTF
J gene: TRBJ2-7; D gene: TRBD1; V gene: TRBV29-1; CDR3 protein: CSGGTGGEQYF
J gene: TRBJ2-4; D gene: .; V gene: TRBV6-2/TRBV6-3; CDR3 protein: CASSRSPALLAKNIQYF
J gene: TRBJ2-1; D gene: .; V gene: TRBV7-9; CDR3 protein: CASSLGVYEQFF
J gene: TRBJ2-7; D gene: .; V gene: TRBV10-3; CDR3 protein: CAISGEKAYEQYF
J gene: TRBJ2-1; D gene: TRBD2; V gene: TRBV29-1; CDR3 protein: CSVGSPGLAIHNEQFF
J gene: TRBJ1-5; D gene: .; V gene: TRBV24-1; CDR3 protein: CATSDGHQPQHF
J gene: TRBJ2-7; D gene: .; V gene: TRBV7-8; CDR3 protein: CASSVRVYEQYF
J gene: TRBJ2-2; D gene: .; V gene: TRBV20-1; CDR3 protein: CSARGGRSNTGELFF
J gene: TRBJ1-1; D gene: .; V gene: TRBV5-6; CDR3 protein: CASSYSYTEAFF
J gene: TRBJ1-3; D gene: .; V gene: TRBV4-2; CDR3 protein: CASSPAGNTIYF
J gene: TRBJ2-7; D gene: .; V gene: TRBV5-1; CDR3 protein: CASTNGGGSSYEQYF
J gene: TRBJ1-4; D gene: .; V gene: TRBV19; CDR3 protein: CASRGIGLNEKLFF
J gene: TRBJ1-5; D gene: TRBD1; V gene: TRBV19; CDR3 protein: CASSNLGQGAKQPQHF
J gene: TRBJ1-1; D gene: TRBD1; V gene: TRBV6-2/TRBV6-3; CDR3 protein: CASSYRGHWNTEAFF
J gene: TRBJ2-5; D gene: .; V gene: TRBV12-3/TRBV12-4; CDR3 protein: CASSFDPFPQYF
J gene: TRBJ1-1; D gene: TRBD1; V gene: TRBV2; CDR3 protein: CASSPRGSNTEAFF
J gene: TRBJ2-7; D gene: TRBD2; V gene: TRBV7-2; CDR3 protein: CASSLPSGRYEQYF
J gene: TRBJ2-3; D gene: .; V gene: TRBV29-1; CDR3 protein: CSVEWGGKQYF
J gene: TRBJ2-1; D gene: TRBD2; V gene: TRBV7-8; CDR3 protein: CASSLGAGDTYNEQFF
J gene: TRBJ2-3; D gene: .; V gene: TRBV28; CDR3 protein: CASSFTETSTDTQYF
J gene: TRBJ2-1; D gene: TRBD2; V gene: TRBV7-7; CDR3 protein: CASSSLAGGEYEQFF
J gene: TRBJ2-7; D gene: TRBD1; V gene: TRBV5-4; CDR3 protein: CASSQKGGDEQYF
J gene: TRBJ1-5; D gene: .; V gene: TRBV10-3; CDR3 protein: CAISESTELQPQHF
J gene: TRBJ1-5; D gene: TRBD1; V gene: TRBV28; CDR3 protein: CASSLTQGAGHQPQHF
J gene: TRBJ1-1; D gene: .; V gene: TRBV5-1; CDR3 protein: CASSLSSYNTEAFF
J gene: TRBJ2-1; D gene: TRBD1; V gene: TRBV4-2; CDR3 protein: CASSSGGQGSRNEQFF
J gene: TRBJ2-5; D gene: TRBD1; V gene: TRBV12-3/TRBV12-4; CDR3 protein: CASTRDRETQYF
J gene: TRBJ2-4; D gene: .; V gene: TRBV12-3/TRBV12-4; CDR3 protein: CASSLGRGKGKNIQYF